The rows below give T cell receptor beta chains drawn from one sample of a study of monozygotic twins with inflammatory bowel disease. From the 5' RACE reads, TCRdb lists one entry per CDR3 protein and no DNA. The sample has roughly 150,000 distinct CDR3 sequences; the top ten hold under 3.5%. The sample was blood. Every receptor here comes from a human donor with ulcerative colitis or Crohn's disease, or a healthy co-twin of an affected twin (not recorded which). The CDR3 runs from the conserved cysteine through the conserved F or W. Fields, in order: V gene, J gene, CDR3 protein.

V gene: TRBV12-3/TRBV12-4; J gene: TRBJ1-4; CDR3 protein: CASSSTGTGNEKLFF
V gene: TRBV27; J gene: TRBJ1-1; CDR3 protein: CASSLWGTGTEAFF
V gene: TRBV5-1; J gene: TRBJ2-5; CDR3 protein: CASSEGAGGGETQYF
V gene: TRBV11-1; J gene: TRBJ2-2; CDR3 protein: CASSRLVTAGELFF
V gene: TRBV20-1; J gene: TRBJ2-4; CDR3 protein: CSAQGGGSYIQYF
V gene: TRBV9; J gene: TRBJ2-1; CDR3 protein: CASSGLDRALYNEQFF
V gene: TRBV7-8; J gene: TRBJ2-4; CDR3 protein: CASSNTRDRENLAKNIQYF
V gene: TRBV5-1; J gene: TRBJ2-2; CDR3 protein: CASSLDPGVTGELFF
V gene: TRBV10-3; J gene: TRBJ2-7; CDR3 protein: CAISDPQLPSYEQYF
V gene: TRBV5-1; J gene: TRBJ2-3; CDR3 protein: CASSLERGYFTDTQYF
V gene: TRBV20-1; J gene: TRBJ1-1; CDR3 protein: CSASAGDRGVAEAFF
V gene: TRBV2; J gene: TRBJ1-5; CDR3 protein: CASTEDFSNQPQHF
V gene: TRBV7-9; J gene: TRBJ1-2; CDR3 protein: CASSLLRTENYGYTF
V gene: TRBV3-1; J gene: TRBJ2-1; CDR3 protein: CASSQGLAGGSEQFF
V gene: TRBV3-1; J gene: TRBJ2-2; CDR3 protein: CASSLLGLAGFANTGELFF
V gene: TRBV10-3; J gene: TRBJ1-6; CDR3 protein: CAISESPISPLHF
V gene: TRBV2; J gene: TRBJ2-2; CDR3 protein: CASSEKTSGTNTGELFF
V gene: TRBV25-1; J gene: TRBJ2-3; CDR3 protein: CASSEALLEGTDTQYF
V gene: TRBV14; J gene: TRBJ2-7; CDR3 protein: CASSQDRLVGYEQYF
V gene: TRBV5-4; J gene: TRBJ1-1; CDR3 protein: CASSSFTGGITEAFF
V gene: TRBV28; J gene: TRBJ2-1; CDR3 protein: CASSYYRELGNEQFF
V gene: TRBV19; J gene: TRBJ2-1; CDR3 protein: CASRGTSGAYNEQFF
V gene: TRBV5-1; J gene: TRBJ1-2; CDR3 protein: CASSGGTDPYYGYTF
V gene: TRBV7-8; J gene: TRBJ2-5; CDR3 protein: CASSLVRNPLETQYF
V gene: TRBV28; J gene: TRBJ2-5; CDR3 protein: CASSPLSGSETQYF
V gene: TRBV9; J gene: TRBJ1-1; CDR3 protein: CASGGDTEAFF
V gene: TRBV7-9; J gene: TRBJ1-5; CDR3 protein: CASSLGQNNQPQHF
V gene: TRBV29-1; J gene: TRBJ2-1; CDR3 protein: CSVDVSGKPFF
V gene: TRBV5-6; J gene: TRBJ2-1; CDR3 protein: CASSDHKNEQFF
V gene: TRBV5-6; J gene: TRBJ2-3; CDR3 protein: CASSDDLAGEKVDTQYF
V gene: TRBV28; J gene: TRBJ1-6; CDR3 protein: CASSSAGQGNSPLHF
V gene: TRBV9; J gene: TRBJ1-6; CDR3 protein: CASSVGTGINSPLHF
V gene: TRBV18; J gene: TRBJ1-3; CDR3 protein: CASSPTQGGNTIYF
V gene: TRBV9; J gene: TRBJ2-1; CDR3 protein: CASSVLGGSYNEQFF
V gene: TRBV6-5; J gene: TRBJ2-3; CDR3 protein: CAIRDSADTQYF
V gene: TRBV12-3/TRBV12-4; J gene: TRBJ2-7; CDR3 protein: CASSLTETTEQYF
V gene: TRBV20-1; J gene: TRBJ2-6; CDR3 protein: CSASVNPLAGVGGANVLTF
V gene: TRBV7-2; J gene: TRBJ1-5; CDR3 protein: CASSVRVSNQPQHF
V gene: TRBV7-9; J gene: TRBJ2-5; CDR3 protein: CASSLIETSGHQETQYF
V gene: TRBV12-3/TRBV12-4; J gene: TRBJ2-3; CDR3 protein: CASSFGTSSQGTQYF
V gene: TRBV19; J gene: TRBJ1-5; CDR3 protein: CASSMSGPNQPQHF
V gene: TRBV9; J gene: TRBJ1-1; CDR3 protein: CASSPQVAEAFF
V gene: TRBV20-1; J gene: TRBJ1-1; CDR3 protein: CSATKAGTRVGNTEAFF
V gene: TRBV7-9; J gene: TRBJ2-5; CDR3 protein: CASSLDVSSQETQYF
V gene: TRBV25-1; J gene: TRBJ2-1; CDR3 protein: CASGGRKGYNEQFF
V gene: TRBV30; J gene: TRBJ1-3; CDR3 protein: CAWSGTATNTIYF
V gene: TRBV18; J gene: TRBJ1-1; CDR3 protein: CASSSRDYGITEAFF